These T cell receptor beta chains were read from a single sample in a study of shared clonotypes between healthy human individuals. Libraries were prepared by immunoSEQ multiplex PCR; TCRdb keeps only in-frame clonotypes and omits some of them. The data hold millions of clones, with around 94% observed a single time. Sequencing input: naive CD4+ T cells sorted from blood. The receptors shown here come from a man younger than 35 in good health. Both conserved end residues are part of each CDR3. The order of the fields is clone size, V gene, CDR3 length, J gene, D gene, CDR3 protein, CDR3 DNA. D genes are given only for firm matches. The size of a clone is reported for some rows only, either as once, few or many, or as a class for expanded clones.

>few|TRBV19|11|TRBJ1-1|NA
CASNKWTEAFF
TGTGCCAGTAATAAATGGACTGAAGCTTTCTTT
>NA|TRBV6-1|14|TRBJ1-1|NA
CASSESKGRTEAFF
TGTGCCAGCAGTGAATCAAAGGGGCGGACTGAAGCTTTCTTT
>few|TRBV5-1|16|TRBJ2-2|TRBD2
CASTELAGGYTGELFF
TGCGCCAGCACCGAACTAGCGGGAGGGTACACCGGGGAGCTGTTTTTT
>NA|TRBV19|13|TRBJ2-3|NA
CASSGGATDTQYF
TGTGCCAGTAGTGGGGGGGCAACAGATACGCAGTATTTT
>NA|TRBV28|15|TRBJ2-6|NA
CASIGGNSGANVLTF
TGTGCCAGCATTGGCGGGAACTCTGGGGCCAACGTCCTGACTTTC
>NA|TRBV11-2|17|TRBJ2-7|NA
CASSLEFLLTGGTEQYF
TGTGCCAGCAGCTTAGAATTCCTACTTACTGGAGGGACGGAGCAGTACTTC
>NA|TRBV10-3|17|TRBJ2-3|TRBD1
CAISESDRGQSTDTQYF
TGTGCCATCAGTGAGTCCGACAGGGGGCAATCCACAGATACGCAGTATTTT
>NA|TRBV7-2|13|TRBJ1-4|NA
CASSFEVNEKLFF
TGTGCCAGCAGCTTCGAGGTTAATGAAAAACTGTTTTTT
>NA|TRBV28|13|TRBJ2-7|NA
CASSLRSSYEQYF
TGTGCCAGCAGTTTAAGGAGCTCCTACGAGCAGTACTTC
>NA|TRBV10-2|12|TRBJ2-1|TRBD2
CASSSSGNEQFF
TGCGCCAGCAGTTCTAGCGGTAATGAGCAGTTCTTC
>NA|TRBV6-1|13|TRBJ1-6|NA
CASGEGFNSPLHF
TGTGCCAGCGGGGAGGGGTTCAATTCACCCCTCCACTTT
>once|TRBV4-3|15|TRBJ2-2|NA
CASSQDSYGTGELFF
TGCGCCAGCAGCCAAGATAGTTACGGCACCGGGGAGCTGTTTTTT
>NA|TRBV19|13|TRBJ1-2|TRBD1
CASSPKDRVGYTF
TGTGCCAGTAGTCCTAAGGACAGGGTTGGCTACACCTTC
>NA|TRBV7-9|12|TRBJ2-1|NA
CASSLVSNEQFF
TGTGCCAGCAGCTTAGTGAGTAATGAGCAGTTCTTC
>NA|TRBV7-3|13|TRBJ1-1|NA
CASSTRAGTEAFF
TGTGCCAGCAGCACAAGGGCGGGGACTGAAGCTTTCTTT
>once|TRBV5-4|14|TRBJ2-5|TRBD1
CASSSPTGPETQYF
TGTGCCAGCAGCTCCCCGACAGGGCCGGAGACCCAGTACTTC
>NA|TRBV5-1|13|TRBJ1-4|NA
CASSKGPNEKLFF
TGCGCCAGCAGTAAAGGTCCTAATGAAAAACTGTTTTTT
>NA|TRBV14|18|TRBJ1-6|NA
CASSQASGLSSYNSPLHF
TGTGCCAGCAGCCAAGCGTCTGGTCTGAGCTCCTATAATTCACCCCTCCACTTT
>NA|TRBV2|14|TRBJ2-1|TRBD1
CASSGSRTGNEQFF
TGTGCCAGCAGCGGGTCCCGGACAGGAAATGAGCAGTTCTTC
>NA|TRBV19|12|TRBJ1-2|NA
CASSKGIYGYTF
TGTGCCAGTAGTAAGGGGATCTATGGCTACACCTTC
>NA|TRBV25-1|15|TRBJ2-7|TRBD1
CASSDPGQVPYEQYF
TGTGCCAGCAGTGACCCGGGACAGGTTCCCTACGAGCAGTACTTC
>NA|TRBV18|17|TRBJ2-1|TRBD2
CASSLRTSGSPTNEQFF
TGTGCCAGCTCACTCCGGACTAGCGGGAGCCCCACCAATGAGCAGTTCTTC
>NA|TRBV30|13|TRBJ2-2|NA
CAWRIQGTGELFF
TGTGCCTGGAGGATACAGGGAACCGGGGAGCTGTTTTTT
>NA|TRBV11-2|13|TRBJ1-5|NA
CASSLAQNQPQHF
TGTGCCAGCAGCTTAGCACAGAATCAGCCCCAGCATTTT
>NA|TRBV5-6|11|TRBJ2-3|NA
CASSLEDTQYF
TGTGCCAGCAGCTTGGAAGATACGCAGTATTTT
>once|TRBV11-2|12|TRBJ1-3|NA
CASSLVGDTIYF
TGTGCCAGCAGCTTAGTCGGGGACACCATATATTTT
>NA|TRBV27|15|TRBJ2-1|TRBD2
CASSSGLEGYNEQFF
TGTGCCAGCAGTTCGGGACTAGAAGGTTACAATGAGCAGTTCTTC
>NA|TRBV6-6|15|TRBJ2-7|TRBD1
CASSRRDRGSYEQYF
TGTGCCAGCAGCCGCCGGGACAGGGGCTCCTACGAGCAGTACTTC
>NA|TRBV19|17|TRBJ2-2|NA
CASSIGADRRWTGELFF
TGTGCCAGTAGTATAGGGGCAGACCGCCGTTGGACCGGGGAGCTGTTTTTT
>NA|TRBV6-5|13|TRBJ2-7|NA
CASSYLGLGEQYF
TGTGCCAGCAGTTACCTCGGCCTTGGCGAGCAGTACTTC
>NA|TRBV9|13|TRBJ2-3|NA
CASSQRAADTQYF
TGTGCCAGCAGCCAGCGGGCAGCAGATACGCAGTATTTT
>NA|TRBV7-2|18|TRBJ2-3|TRBD2
CASSFNPSLAGRTDTQYF
TGTGCCAGCAGCTTTAATCCTTCACTAGCGGGACGCACAGATACGCAGTATTTT
>NA|TRBV6-6|13|TRBJ1-5|NA
CASSYKNYQPQHF
TGTGCCAGCAGTTACAAAAACTATCAGCCCCAGCATTTT
>NA|TRBV5-1|14|TRBJ2-5|NA
CASSPSRIGETQYF
TGCGCCAGCAGCCCCAGTAGGATCGGGGAGACCCAGTACTTC
>NA|TRBV5-1|15|TRBJ1-6|NA
CASSLGTVYNSPLHF
TGCGCCAGCAGCTTGGGCACAGTGTATAATTCACCCCTCCACTTT
>once|TRBV10-2|15|TRBJ2-2|NA
CASRGDTANTGELFF
TGCGCCAGCAGAGGGGACACCGCGAACACCGGGGAGCTGTTTTTT
>NA|TRBV5-4|13|TRBJ1-2|TRBD1
CASSLRGRLGYTF
TGTGCCAGCAGCCTCAGGGGGCGCCTCGGCTACACCTTC
>once|TRBV19|15|TRBJ2-5|TRBD1
CARRDRGWAIETQYF
TGTGCCAGACGGGACAGGGGTTGGGCCATAGAGACCCAGTACTTC
>NA|TRBV28|15|TRBJ2-1|NA
CASSSTGSSYNEQFF
TGTGCCAGCAGTTCAACAGGGAGCTCCTACAATGAGCAGTTCTTC
>NA|TRBV19|16|TRBJ1-6|NA
CASSPIWQAYNSPLHF
TGTGCCAGTAGCCCTATCTGGCAGGCTTATAATTCACCCCTCCACTTT
>once|TRBV9|15|TRBJ2-3|TRBD1
CASSETGIGTDTQYF
TGTGCCAGCAGCGAGACAGGGATCGGGACAGATACGCAGTATTTT
>NA|TRBV7-9|14|TRBJ2-1|TRBD2
CASNGLALYNEQFF
TGTGCCAGCAACGGACTAGCCCTCTACAATGAGCAGTTCTTC
>NA|TRBV19|14|TRBJ1-5|NA
CASRPTGAHQPQHF
TGTGCCAGTAGACCAACCGGGGCCCATCAGCCCCAGCATTTT
>NA|TRBV5-4|17|TRBJ1-1|TRBD1
CASNDRGLSIGNTEAFF
TGTGCCAGCAACGACAGGGGGCTTAGTATAGGGAACACTGAAGCTTTCTTT
>NA|TRBV28|15|TRBJ1-1|NA
CASEDRGVARTEAFF
TGTGCCAGCGAGGATCGTGGGGTAGCGAGGACTGAAGCTTTCTTT